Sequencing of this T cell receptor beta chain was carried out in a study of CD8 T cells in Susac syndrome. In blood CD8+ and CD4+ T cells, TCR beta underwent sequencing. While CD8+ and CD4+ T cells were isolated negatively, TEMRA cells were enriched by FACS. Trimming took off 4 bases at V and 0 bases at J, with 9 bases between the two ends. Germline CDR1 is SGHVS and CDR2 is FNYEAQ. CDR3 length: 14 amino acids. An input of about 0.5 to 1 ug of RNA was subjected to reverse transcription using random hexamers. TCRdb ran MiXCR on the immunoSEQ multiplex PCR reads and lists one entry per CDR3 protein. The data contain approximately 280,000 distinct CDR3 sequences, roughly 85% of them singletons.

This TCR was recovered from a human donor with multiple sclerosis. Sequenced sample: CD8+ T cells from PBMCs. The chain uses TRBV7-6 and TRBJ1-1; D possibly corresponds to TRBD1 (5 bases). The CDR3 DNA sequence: TGTGCCAGCAGCTATCAGGGAATGAACACTGAAGCTTTCTTT. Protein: CASSYQGMNTEAFF.